This entry describes one T cell receptor beta chain. The antigen it recognizes is unknown. No quality values exist for individual bases; no much larger clone is one base distant. Inclusive of the bounding cysteine and phenylalanine, the CDR3 is 14 residues long. Of the read, only the CDR3 DNA is kept; its 42 bases are in frame from base 1. CDR1 SGDLS and CDR2 YYNGEE were looked up in the germline V gene. V was cut back by 0 bases and J by 3 bases, leaving a gap of 10 bases between them. For TCR Vbeta sequencing, memory CD4+ T cells were sorted ex vivo from the peripheral blood of both healthy controls and narcolepsy patients. Library preparation used the immunoSEQ multiplex PCR assay. TCRdb took over this immuneACCESS table, retaining in-frame rearrangements with V and J assigned. Such tables are incomplete; in checked studies, under half of the missing clones stem from an unresolved V gene, and the remainder is unexplained. The sample contains under 35,000 clones, over 75% of them found a single time. More than 0.75% of the sample goes to the ten largest clones.

This entry belongs to a study of T cells in narcolepsy (dated by TCRdb to the late 2010s). In terms of the full investigation: Patients with narcolepsy type 1 or type 2 (NT1, NT2) were enrolled in the study together with healthy control donors. Autoreactive T cells targeting hypocretin neuron self-antigens (hypocretin, TRIB2) were sought in narcolepsy patients, and TCR Vbeta sequencing was used to track clonotypes in blood and CSF.

The paper as a whole reports these results and caveats: In plots comparing CSF and blood CD4+ T cell clonotypes from the same patient, HCRT-specific and TRIB2-specific autoreactive clonotypes were highlighted. No sequences matching autoreactive T cell clones were present in some of the blood memory CD4+ repertoires from patients and controls. Numbers of sequenced blood memory CD4+ clonotypes were comparable, with averages of about 37,000 in patients and fewer than 35,000 in controls. Autoreactive clonotypes were reported to be detected serially in the blood of the same patients and of different patients, but not in the blood of healthy controls.

The receptor was isolated from a human donor in good health. Sequenced sample: memory (CD45RA-) CD4+ T cells from blood. In light of the paper, this sample's cell subset or site label describes: memory T cells sorted ex vivo from peripheral blood. Rearrangement joined TRBV9 to TRBJ2-7; the D call is tentative, TRBD1 or TRBD2, as each matches 6 bases. The CDR3 protein is CASSVAEGGYEQYF. In nucleotides, the sequence is TGTGCCAGCAGCGTAGCGGAGGGGGGCTACGAGCAGTACTTC.